This T cell receptor beta chain was captured in a study of T cell clusters in autoimmune cytopenias. Study in general: A median of approximately 50,000 TRB reads per sample yielded a median roughly 2,300 distinct clonotypes. Study-wide points: Active autoimmune hepatitis patients had approximately 3-fold fewer exclusive TRB clusters than healthy donors. TRB repertoire shifts in secondary cytopenia and chronic lymphocytic leukemia mostly reflected lymphoma, not autoimmunity. The T cell clusters were defined only in silico, without experimental functional validation.

Each sample's input was about 250 ng genomic DNA, 38,000 or so genome equivalents. The CDR3 runs to 15 residues. Germline V lookup: CDR1 LNHDA, CDR2 SQIVND (reference sequence). Frequency places this clonotype as hyperexpanded (1% or more). Antigen unknown. One tube held mixed TRB-A and TRB-B primer pools for touch-down PCR. Each CDR3 protein gets one entry in TCRdb, which reprocessed the multiplex PCR reads and gives no DNA. This listing includes over a thousand distinct CDR3 sequences. The chain recombines TRBV19 with TRBJ2-1; TCRdb's D call of TRBD2 is untestable without DNA. The sample comprised peripheral blood. The clonotype originates from a human donor with an autoimmune cytopenia or autoimmune hepatitis (not recorded which). CDR3 region: CASSITSGLYNEQFF.